The clone carrying this TCR beta chain appeared once. Its specificity is not known. This CDR3 contains 14 residues. Germline-derived CDR1 and CDR2 are MNHEY and SVGAGI. Between the trimmed V and J ends, which lost 5 bases and 6 bases, there was a span of 13 bases. The treatment: treatment-naive control, cytoreductive nephrectomy. This entry is derived from a study of radiation and T cells in renal cell carcinoma. Whole-study findings and limits: Irradiated tumors held more dominant CDR3 motifs than control tumors. Top 100 clonotypes averaged around 54% in irradiated versus around 45% in nephrectomy-only tumors. Only small tumor regions of about 0.97 g were sampled.

TCRdb's copy holds only in-frame clones and misses some; the assay was immunoSEQ multiplex PCR. The repertoire holds approximately 9,400 clones, with around 60% as singletons. This sample comprised tumor tissue, obtained from a patient whose treatment was nephrectomy without radiotherapy. The sequence came from a man aged 35 to 55 with renal cell carcinoma. The gene calls are TRBV6-5 and TRBJ1-4; D remains ambiguous. DNA of the CDR3: TGTGCCAGCAGTCGCTCGGGGTCGCATGAAAAACTGTTTTTT. It specifies CASSRSGSHEKLFF.